This is a list of T cell receptor beta chains from one sample in a study of T cells after yellow fever vaccination. TCRdb processed the 5' RACE reads anew with MiXCR; each CDR3 protein has one entry. The table lists roughly 340,000 distinct CDR3 sequences, about 4% of them singletons. This sample comprised PBMCs, obtained 5 days after the yellow fever booster vaccination. These receptors originate from a man between 18 and 29 years old who received the YFV17D yellow fever vaccine. Each CDR3 is given with its conserved first and last residue. Fields, in order: D gene, V gene, J gene, CDR3 protein. A D gene is named only where the DNA matches it firmly.

D gene: NA; V gene: TRBV2; J gene: TRBJ1-5; CDR3 protein: CASSEAGGGGQPQHF
D gene: TRBD2; V gene: TRBV7-2; J gene: TRBJ2-7; CDR3 protein: CASSLKGLALLYF
D gene: TRBD2; V gene: TRBV4-2; J gene: TRBJ2-3; CDR3 protein: CASSQGTSGATDTQYF
D gene: TRBD1; V gene: TRBV7-2; J gene: TRBJ2-3; CDR3 protein: CASSDRQGLADTQYF
D gene: NA; V gene: TRBV11-2; J gene: TRBJ1-3; CDR3 protein: CASSPRRPVSGNTIYF
D gene: TRBD2; V gene: TRBV12-3/TRBV12-4; J gene: TRBJ2-3; CDR3 protein: CASSPIAGWGTDTQYF
D gene: TRBD2; V gene: TRBV7-9; J gene: TRBJ2-3; CDR3 protein: CASSSFGGDTDTQYF
D gene: TRBD1; V gene: TRBV25-1; J gene: TRBJ1-1; CDR3 protein: CASSDSHRGWTEAFF
D gene: TRBD1; V gene: TRBV5-4; J gene: TRBJ2-7; CDR3 protein: CASSFGGQEYEQYF
D gene: TRBD1; V gene: TRBV11-3; J gene: TRBJ2-3; CDR3 protein: CASSLTGGDTQYF
D gene: NA; V gene: TRBV4-1; J gene: TRBJ2-7; CDR3 protein: CASSQDRGYGYEQYF
D gene: NA; V gene: TRBV4-1; J gene: TRBJ1-5; CDR3 protein: CASSQDPPSGELNNQPQHF
D gene: TRBD1; V gene: TRBV7-6; J gene: TRBJ1-1; CDR3 protein: CASSLETGGLTEAFF
D gene: NA; V gene: TRBV18; J gene: TRBJ1-2; CDR3 protein: CASSPIQERNGYTF
D gene: NA; V gene: TRBV11-2; J gene: TRBJ2-5; CDR3 protein: CASSLRSDQETQYF
D gene: NA; V gene: TRBV11-3; J gene: TRBJ1-6; CDR3 protein: CASSPRDSPPSSYNSPLHF
D gene: TRBD1; V gene: TRBV18; J gene: TRBJ2-3; CDR3 protein: CASSPGTGITDTQYF
D gene: TRBD2; V gene: TRBV3-1; J gene: TRBJ2-5; CDR3 protein: CASSQERERPQYF
D gene: NA; V gene: TRBV4-3; J gene: TRBJ2-3; CDR3 protein: CASSQGLGQSTDTQYF
D gene: NA; V gene: TRBV5-6; J gene: TRBJ1-2; CDR3 protein: CASSLPGAGGYTF
D gene: NA; V gene: TRBV28; J gene: TRBJ2-5; CDR3 protein: CASSLQGAVPRETQYF
D gene: NA; V gene: TRBV20-1; J gene: TRBJ2-5; CDR3 protein: CSATLPGRAVETQYF